A single sample gave rise to the 10 T cell receptor beta chains below, sequenced in a study of blood T cells in healthy people across ages (dated by TCRdb to between 2014 and 2016). Libraries came from 5' RACE. Sequencing instrument: Illumina HiSeq 2500. A second about 6 to 11 cycle PCR used a sample-barcoded 5' primer and a J-beta primer mix. TCRdb ran its own pipeline on the public reads, namely fastp trimming at Q25 and MiXCR clone calling, and kept in-frame beta chains. When rows share a CDR3 protein, they turn into one entry using the most common DNA and genes. The sample profile shows around 1,500,000 distinct CDR3 sequences; approximately 38% of them were found once. 7.9% of the sample goes to the ten largest clones. The sample was blood. These receptors all stem from a woman younger than 35 in good health.

This chain links TRBV3-1 with TRBJ1-2; D is undetermined. Germline CDR1 LGHDT, CDR2 YNNKEL (reference sequence). Trimming left V 0 bases short and J 5 bases short, with 13 bases between. This CDR3 spans 15 amino acids. The CDR3 bases are TGTGCCAGCAGCCAAGATTTAGCAGGAACATATGGCTACACCTTC. Protein: CASSQDLAGTYGYTF.

The chain carries TRBV6-5 and TRBJ2-1; weak D call: TRBD2 (5 bases). The V gene's germline CDR1 is MNHEY and CDR2 SVGAGI. This CDR3 comprises 13 residues. V was clipped by 9 bases and J by 4 bases, with 13 bases between them. For the CDR3, the DNA is TGTGCCAGGAGGCCGGGGAATTACAATGAGCAGTTCTTC. Amino acid sequence: CARRPGNYNEQFF.

V usage is TRBV5-1 and J usage is TRBJ2-7; TRBD1 matches at 10 bases. The junction had 8 bases not matched to a gene; V was cut back by 4 bases and J by 4 bases. Per germline, CDR1 SGHRS and CDR2 YFSETQ. The CDR3 is made up of 15 amino acids. In DNA, the CDR3 is TGCGCCAGCAGCCTTGGGACAGGGGCAGGGTACGAGCAGTACTTC. It codes for CASSLGTGAGYEQYF.

This clonotype showed up just a few times. This rearrangement joins TRBV20-1 to TRBJ2-7; 16 bases match TRBD2. The end of the DNA aligns better with TRBJ2-5, so the J call may be wrong. The germline V gene has CDR1 DFQATT and CDR2 SNEGSKA (reference sequence). There are 17 residues in the CDR3. The CDR3 sequence is CSARAGLAGGFPETQYF. DNA for the CDR3: TGCAGTGCTAGGGCGGGACTAGCGGGGGGGTTCCCAGAGACCCAGTACTTC.

The rearrangement joins TRBV25-1 to TRBJ1-2; D is perhaps TRBD1 (6 bases). Germline V gene sequence: CDR1 MGHDK, CDR2 SYGVNS. The V end was cut by 0 bases, the J end by 10 bases, with 9 bases between. This CDR3 has 12 amino acids. In nucleotides, the CDR3 is TGTGCCAGCAGTGAATATACAGGGCCCTACACCTTC. Amino acids: CASSEYTGPYTF.

This clonotype was observed a handful of times. The DNA of the CDR3 is TGTGCCAGCAGCTTAGTCTTCTCTCCTAGGGGTAATGAGCAGTTCTTC. This encodes CASSLVFSPRGNEQFF. V is TRBV7-8 and J is TRBJ2-1, with D possibly TRBD1 on 5 matching bases. From germline, CDR1 is SGHVS and CDR2 FQNEAQ. Trimming cost V 1 base and J 7 bases, with 17 bases left between them. This CDR3 has 16 residues.

The table lists this clonotype with a few counts. V is TRBV5-1 and J is TRBJ2-3; TRBD2 matches 12 bases. The CDR3 loop spans 15 amino acids. CDR1 SGHRS and CDR2 YFSETQ come from the germline V gene. V dropped 4 bases and J dropped 6; count of bases not matched to a gene: 6. Here the CDR3 DNA reads TGCGCCAGCAGCCCTAGCGGGGGGGCCTCGGATACGCAGTATTTT. This codes for CASSPSGGASDTQYF.

V and J are TRBV11-2 and TRBJ2-1; D might be TRBD1 or TRBD2, each matching 5 bases. The V and J ends lost 0 bases and 6 bases respectively, with 18 bases between them. The CDR3 sequence is 17 residues long. The germline V gene has CDR1 SGHAT and CDR2 FQNNGV. The CDR3 region is CASSLDLRPRDGNEQFF. DNA for the CDR3: TGTGCCAGCAGCTTAGATCTGAGGCCCAGGGACGGCAATGAGCAGTTCTTC.

This chain links TRBV3-1 with TRBJ2-7, with 7 bases matching TRBD1. V lost 9 bases to trimming and J lost 3 bases; unmatched junction nucleotides: 11. The CDR3 is 14 residues long. Germline-derived CDR1 and CDR2 are LGHDT and YNNKEL (reference sequence). The CDR3 DNA reads as TGTGCCAGTGGGACCGGGACAGATCTCTACGAGCAGTACTTC. Protein: CASGTGTDLYEQYF.

The J gene is TRBJ1-6, the V gene TRBV6-5; possibly TRBD1 for D (6 bases). The ends were cut back, 6 bases at V and 7 bases at J, with 16 bases in the middle. The CDR3 is 15 residues long. The germline CDR1 and CDR2 sequences are MNHEY and SVGAGI. In DNA, the CDR3 is TGTGCCAGCAGGGAACCAGGGGAAAGGAATTCACCCCTCCACTTT. Protein product: CASREPGERNSPLHF.